The entry below gives a single TCR beta chain sequence along with its context. Its specificity is unknown. Germline values: CDR1 MNHNS, CDR2 SASEGT. Trimming removed 4 bases from V and 2 bases from J, with 12 bases in between. This CDR3 has 14 amino acids. The data were taken from a study of cytomegalovirus exposure and HLA in healthy donors. Study findings and constraints: A later analysis showed TCR association rates differing by HLA locus, peaking at DRB1 and lowest at HLA-C.

Healthy bone marrow donors made up the donor group. There were likely unrecorded immune exposures, though donors were nominally healthy when sampled. 60 Vbeta and 13 Jbeta primers were used in PCR. The repertoire was sequenced with immunoSEQ multiplex PCR; TCRdb's copy has only in-frame clones and lacks some. This sample contains 150,000 to 200,000 clones. The specimen was PBMCs. The sequence derives from a boy aged 5-17 years in good health and CMV-seronegative. J is TRBJ2-7 and V is TRBV6-1, with D possibly matching TRBD2 (5 bases). CDR3 protein: CASSVRTEAYEQYF. The CDR3 DNA reads TGTGCCAGCAGTGTTCGGACGGAGGCCTACGAGCAGTACTTC.